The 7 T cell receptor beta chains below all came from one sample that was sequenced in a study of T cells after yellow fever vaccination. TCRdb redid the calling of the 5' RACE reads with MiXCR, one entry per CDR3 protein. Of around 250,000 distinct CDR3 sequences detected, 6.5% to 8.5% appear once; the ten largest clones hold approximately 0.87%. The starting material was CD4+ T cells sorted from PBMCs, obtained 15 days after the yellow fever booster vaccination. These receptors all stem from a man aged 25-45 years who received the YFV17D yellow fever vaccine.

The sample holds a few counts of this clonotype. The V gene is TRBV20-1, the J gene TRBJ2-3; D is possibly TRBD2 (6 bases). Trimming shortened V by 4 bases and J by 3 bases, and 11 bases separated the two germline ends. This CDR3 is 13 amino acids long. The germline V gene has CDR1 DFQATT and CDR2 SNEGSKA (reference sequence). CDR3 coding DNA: TGCAGTGCTATCGCGGGACGTACAGATACGCAGTATTTT. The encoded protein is CSAIAGRTDTQYF.

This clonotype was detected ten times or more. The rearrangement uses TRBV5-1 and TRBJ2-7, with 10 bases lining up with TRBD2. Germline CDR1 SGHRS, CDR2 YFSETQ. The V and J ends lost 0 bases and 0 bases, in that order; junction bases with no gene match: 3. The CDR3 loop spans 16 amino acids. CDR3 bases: TGCGCCAGCAGCTTGGATACTAGCGGGACCTCCTACGAGCAGTACTTC. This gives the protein CASSLDTSGTSYEQYF.

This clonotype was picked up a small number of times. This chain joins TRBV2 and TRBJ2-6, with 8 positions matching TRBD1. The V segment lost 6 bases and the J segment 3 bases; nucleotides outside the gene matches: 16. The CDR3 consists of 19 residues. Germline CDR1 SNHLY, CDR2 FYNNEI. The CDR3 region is CASRNFPTGAGVGANVLTF. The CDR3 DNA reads TGTGCCAGCAGGAACTTTCCGACAGGGGCAGGGGTTGGGGCCAACGTCCTGACTTTC.

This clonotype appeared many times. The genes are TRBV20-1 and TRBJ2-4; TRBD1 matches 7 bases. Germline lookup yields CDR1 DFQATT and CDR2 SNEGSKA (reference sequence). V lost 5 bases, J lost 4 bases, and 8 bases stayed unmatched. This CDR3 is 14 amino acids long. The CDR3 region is CSAPEQGQKNIQYF. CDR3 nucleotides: TGCAGTGCTCCCGAGCAGGGACAGAAAAACATTCAGTACTTC.

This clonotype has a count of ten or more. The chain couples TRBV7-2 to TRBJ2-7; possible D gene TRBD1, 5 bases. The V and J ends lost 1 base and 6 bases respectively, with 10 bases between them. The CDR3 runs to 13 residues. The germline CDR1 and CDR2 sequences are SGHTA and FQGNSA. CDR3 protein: CASSLGGGFEQYF. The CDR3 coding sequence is TGTGCCAGCAGCTTAGGGGGCGGATTCGAGCAGTACTTC.

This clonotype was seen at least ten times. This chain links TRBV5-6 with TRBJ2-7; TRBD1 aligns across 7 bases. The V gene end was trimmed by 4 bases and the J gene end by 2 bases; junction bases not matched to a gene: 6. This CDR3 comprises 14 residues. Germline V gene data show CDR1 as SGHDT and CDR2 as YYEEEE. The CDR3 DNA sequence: TGTGCCAGCAGCCCCGGGACAGCTACCTACGAGCAGTACTTC. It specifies CASSPGTATYEQYF.

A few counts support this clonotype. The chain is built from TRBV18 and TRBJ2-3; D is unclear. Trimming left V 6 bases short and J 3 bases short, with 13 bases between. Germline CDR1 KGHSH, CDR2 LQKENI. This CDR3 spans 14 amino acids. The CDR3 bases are TGTGCCAGCTCCCCCAGACGCGAAACAGATACGCAGTATTTT. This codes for CASSPRRETDTQYF.